This TCR beta chain originates from a study of naive and memory T cell subsets. Cells stained for CD3, CD4, CD8, CD45RA, CD27 and viability were sorted into four CD45RA/CD27 subsets. An equimolar mix of two oligonucleotides served as the beta constant-region primer for TRBC1 and TRBC2. Four rounds of PCR amplified the ligated cDNA using nested alpha and beta constant-region primers plus SP2. Via MiXCR, TCRdb re-called the UMI-ligation and nested PCR reads, giving one row per CDR3 protein. The repertoire holds about 90,000 distinct CDR3 sequences, with about 11% as singletons. Overall study results and limits: Naive repertoires, especially CD8, held a few larger clonotypes, possibly memory cells re-expressing CD45RA.

V gave up 5 bases and J gave up 5 bases, with 20 bases separating them. Germline V gene sequence: CDR1 SGHTA, CDR2 FQGNSA. The CDR3 is 16 residues long. This clonotype was seen ten or more times. The antigen remains unidentified. V gene TRBV7-2 combines with J gene TRBJ2-3; weak D call: TRBD2 (6 bases). The sequence came from a human donor in good health. Material: naive CD4+ T cells from blood. This CDR3 reads CASSPESGPRGDTQYF. The DNA for the CDR3 is TGTGCCAGCAGCCCAGAAAGCGGGCCGCGGGGAGATACGCAGTATTTT.